This entry lists 23 T cell receptor beta chains sequenced from one sample in a study of T cell responses to AZD1222 COVID-19 vaccine. The table came from immunoSEQ multiplex PCR; TCRdb's copy has only in-frame clones and leaves some out. The table lists 150,000 to 180,000 clones, 88% of them singletons. The sequencing used peripheral blood, collected on day 0 of AZD1222 vaccination. Source of these receptors: an adult in good health.

This clone occurred a few times. The gene calls are TRBV5-1 and TRBJ1-1, with D tentatively TRBD1 (5 bases). Trimming pared 5 bases from V and 4 bases from J, leaving 15 bases between. CDR1 and CDR2 from the germline V gene are SGHRS and YFSETQ. The CDR3 covers 14 residues. The CDR3 region has the DNA TGCGCCAGCAGTCCGGGGCGCCTTTTCACTGAAGCTTTCTTT. Translated, it gives CASSPGRLFTEAFF.

The J gene is TRBJ2-1, the V gene TRBV27, with no clear D. Germline values: CDR1 MNHEY, CDR2 SMNVEV (reference sequence). The CDR3 sequence is 15 residues long. V lost 4 bases and J lost 3, with 13 bases in between. CDR3: CASSSRAENYNEQFF. In nucleotides, the CDR3 is TGTGCCAGCAGTTCAAGGGCAGAGAACTACAATGAGCAGTTCTTC.

The chain combines TRBV7-2 with TRBJ2-7, with 10 bases that match TRBD2. The length of the CDR3 is 17 residues. Germline CDR1 reads SGHTA; CDR2 reads FQGNSA. V was clipped by 5 bases and J by 0 bases; unmatched bases: 10. The CDR3 sequence is CASSRVGLAEISYEQYF. The CDR3 nucleotides are TGTGCCAGCAGCCGCGTCGGACTAGCGGAGATCTCCTACGAGCAGTACTTC.

The J gene is TRBJ1-1, the V gene TRBV19; no clear D gene. The V and J ends lost 3 bases and 5 bases respectively, with 10 bases between them. The germline V gene encodes CDR1 LNHDA and CDR2 SQIVND (reference sequence). The CDR3 runs to 13 residues. CDR3 sequence: CASSIRSQTEAFF. CDR3 in DNA: TGTGCCAGTAGTATTCGGAGTCAAACTGAAGCTTTCTTT.

This chain joins TRBV15 and TRBJ2-3, with a weak D call TRBD1 (5 bases). This CDR3 is 15 amino acids long. V shed 1 base and J shed 1 base, with 9 bases lying between them. CDR1 and CDR2 from the germline V gene are LNHNV and YYDKDF (reference sequence). CDR3 residues: CATSRGGAGTDTQYF. The CDR3 coding sequence is TGTGCCACCAGCAGAGGGGGCGCGGGCACAGATACGCAGTATTTT.

The V call is TRBV6-5, the J call TRBJ2-7, with a tentative D call TRBD2 (6 bases). Germline-derived CDR1 and CDR2 are MNHEY and SVGAGI. The CDR3 runs to 12 residues. Deletions cut 8 bases from V and 6 bases from J, with 14 bases between. The CDR3 sequence is CASGMSGGEQYF. CDR3 bases: TGTGCCAGCGGCATGTCCGGGGGCGAGCAGTACTTC.

The table lists this clone with a count of one. The chain couples TRBV13 to TRBJ1-4, with D possibly TRBD1 on 5 matching bases. This CDR3 comprises 16 residues. CDR1 is PRHDT and CDR2 is FYEKMQ in the germline V gene (reference sequence). V lost 1 base and J 7 bases, leaving 16 bases between the germline ends. This CDR3 reads CASSLVRQGGGEKLFF. CDR3 nucleotides: TGTGCCAGCAGCTTAGTCCGCCAGGGAGGTGGTGAAAAACTGTTTTTT.

J is TRBJ1-1 and V is TRBV4-1; tentative D call: TRBD1 (6 bases). The CDR3 consists of 17 residues. CDR1 MGHRA and CDR2 YSYEKL come from the germline V gene. Trimming left V 2 bases short and J 0 bases short, with 16 bases between. This CDR3 reads CASSQSPNRVMNTEAFF. The CDR3 DNA follows: TGCGCCAGCAGCCAAAGTCCTAACAGGGTGATGAACACTGAAGCTTTCTTT.

The chain combines TRBV7-8 with TRBJ1-2, with a weak D call TRBD1 (5 bases). CDR1 is SGHVS, CDR2 FQNEAQ, per germline. The ends were cut back, 0 bases at V and 1 base at J, with 6 bases in the middle. The CDR3 is made up of 14 amino acids. The CDR3 sequence is CASSLAQGNYGYTF. CDR3 DNA sequence: TGTGCCAGCAGCTTAGCGCAGGGTAACTATGGCTACACCTTC.

The chain uses TRBV15 and TRBJ2-1, with D perhaps assigned TRBD1 or TRBD2 (5 bases each). CDR1 and CDR2 (germline): LNHNV, YYDKDF (reference sequence). The CDR3 runs to 16 residues. V was shortened by 0 bases and J by 9 bases, with 18 bases between the two germline ends. The CDR3 DNA reads TGTGCCACCAGCAGAGATGCGGCACGCATTGGGGGTGAGCAGTTCTTC. Residues: CATSRDAARIGGEQFF.

In this sample, this clone turned up a few times. The V and J genes are TRBV6-2 or TRBV6-3 and TRBJ2-2; D perhaps matches TRBD2 (5 bases). Deletions cut 2 bases from V and 6 bases from J, with 7 bases between. Germline CDR1 and CDR2: MNHEY and SVGEGT. The CDR3 extends over 13 amino acids. The CDR3 region has the DNA TGTGCCAGCAGTTACGAGGGAGCCGGGGAGCTGTTTTTT. Protein product: CASSYEGAGELFF.

This clone turned up a few times. This chain joins TRBV5-5 and TRBJ1-5; D unresolved. CDR3 length: 14 residues. CDR1 and CDR2 (germline): SGHKS, YYEKEE (reference sequence). The ends were cut back, 4 bases at V and 0 bases at J, with 8 bases in the middle. The CDR3 is CASSQASSNQPQHF. DNA for the CDR3: TGTGCCAGCAGCCAAGCCAGTAGCAATCAGCCCCAGCATTTT.

The chain links TRBV7-2 to TRBJ2-3; 11 bases agree with TRBD1. The germline CDR1 and CDR2 sequences are SGHTA and FQGNSA. This CDR3 spans 14 amino acids. The trim removed 4 bases at V and 6 bases at J, leaving 3 bases unmatched. The CDR3 nucleotides are TGTGCCAGCAGCTGGACAGGGGGCCCTGATACGCAGTATTTT. Translated: CASSWTGGPDTQYF.

The chain links TRBV18 to TRBJ1-1; D might be TRBD1 (5 bases). The V end lost 4 bases, the J end lost 1 base, and 13 bases lay between the germline ends. CDR1 and CDR2 from the germline V gene are KGHSH and LQKENI. The CDR3 contains 15 residues. DNA for the CDR3: TGTGCCAGCTCACAGGGAGTGACAGAGAACACTGAAGCTTTCTTT. Its translation: CASSQGVTENTEAFF.

The chain couples TRBV14 to TRBJ2-7, with D unclear. Per the germline V gene, CDR1 is SGHDN and CDR2 is FVKESK. CDR3 length equals 12 residues. V was trimmed by 5 bases and J by 9 bases, leaving 14 bases between them. Here the CDR3 reads CASSSRSTGQYF. CDR3 coding DNA: TGTGCCAGCAGCTCCCGGTCTACGGGGCAGTACTTC.

The count of this clone is one. The chain has TRBV27 and TRBJ2-3, with 8 bases matching TRBD2. This CDR3 contains 16 residues. The V segment lost 1 base and the J segment 6 bases; nucleotides outside the gene matches: 9. Germline V gene data show CDR1 as MNHEY and CDR2 as SMNVEV (reference sequence). In DNA, the CDR3 is TGTGCCAGCAGTTTATTTGGTAGCGGGGTGTGGGATACGCAGTATTTT. Translating it yields CASSLFGSGVWDTQYF.

V is TRBV5-1 and J is TRBJ2-3; D perhaps matches TRBD1 (7 bases). Trimming cost V 4 bases and J 2 bases, with 14 bases left between them. The CDR3 has 15 residues. From germline, CDR1 is SGHRS and CDR2 YFSETQ. CDR3 sequence reads: CASSAAGQHTDTQYF. The DNA for the CDR3 is TGCGCCAGCAGCGCGGCGGGACAGCACACAGATACGCAGTATTTT. Looking up the rest from reference TRBV5-1 and TRBJ2-3 gives the full variable domain: KAGVTQTPRYLIKTRGQQVTLSCSPISGHRSVSWYQQTPGQGLQFLFEYFSETQRNKGNFPGRFSGRQFSNSRSEMNVSTLELGDSALYLCASSAAGQHTDTQYFGPGTRLTVL.

V is TRBV6-5 and J is TRBJ2-3; the match to TRBD2 covers 10 bases. Per the germline V gene, CDR1 is MNHEY and CDR2 is SVGAGI. The junction had 6 bases not matched to a gene; V was cut back by 2 bases and J by 4 bases. The CDR3 runs to 16 residues. The CDR3 loop reads CASSYGLAGGPDTQYF. The CDR3, as DNA: TGTGCCAGCAGTTACGGGTTAGCGGGGGGACCAGATACGCAGTATTTT.

This chain uses TRBV2 with TRBJ1-4; weak D call: TRBD1 (6 bases). V lost 11 bases and J 7 bases, leaving 17 bases between the germline ends. The CDR3 sequence is 13 residues long. In germline, CDR1 is SNHLY, CDR2 FYNNEI. This chain's CDR3 is CAGTGHEGEKLFF. Written as DNA, the CDR3 is TGTGCCGGAACAGGGCATGAAGGTGAAAAACTGTTTTTT.

The chain couples TRBV19 to TRBJ1-2; 8 bases map to TRBD1. Per the germline V gene, CDR1 is LNHDA and CDR2 is SQIVND (reference sequence). There are 12 residues in the CDR3. V lost 9 bases to trimming and J lost 4 bases; unmatched junction nucleotides: 4. The CDR3 region has the DNA TGTGCCAGCAGAGGGACAGGCTATGGCTACACCTTC. Translated, it gives CASRGTGYGYTF.

V and J are TRBV10-3 and TRBJ2-5; 8 nucleotides agree with TRBD2. CDR3 length: 18 amino acids. J gave up 0 bases and V 0 bases, and 9 bases lay outside the gene matches. Germline V gene lookup returns CDR1 ENHRY and CDR2 SYGVKD. The CDR3 spells CAISESIRPSGYQETQYF. The CDR3 DNA follows: TGTGCCATCAGTGAGTCGATCCGCCCTAGCGGGTACCAAGAGACCCAGTACTTC.

The V and J genes are TRBV6-1 and TRBJ1-1; D is uncertain. CDR3 length: 13 residues. The V gene's germline CDR1 is MNHNS and CDR2 SASEGT. V dropped 1 base and J dropped 2 bases, with 5 bases sitting between them. CDR3 residues: CASSEVPNTEAFF. The CDR3 DNA follows: TGTGCCAGCAGTGAAGTTCCCAACACTGAAGCTTTCTTT.

This clone has a count of ten or more. The genes are TRBV5-4 and TRBJ2-2; 7 positions match TRBD2. Germline loops: CDR1 SGHNT, CDR2 YYREEE (reference sequence). This CDR3 contains 15 residues. With V trimmed by 4 bases and J by 4 bases, 7 bases remained unmatched. The DNA of the CDR3 is TGTGCCAGCAGCCGCGGGGAGGGTACCACCGGGGAGCTGTTTTTT. It translates to CASSRGEGTTGELFF.